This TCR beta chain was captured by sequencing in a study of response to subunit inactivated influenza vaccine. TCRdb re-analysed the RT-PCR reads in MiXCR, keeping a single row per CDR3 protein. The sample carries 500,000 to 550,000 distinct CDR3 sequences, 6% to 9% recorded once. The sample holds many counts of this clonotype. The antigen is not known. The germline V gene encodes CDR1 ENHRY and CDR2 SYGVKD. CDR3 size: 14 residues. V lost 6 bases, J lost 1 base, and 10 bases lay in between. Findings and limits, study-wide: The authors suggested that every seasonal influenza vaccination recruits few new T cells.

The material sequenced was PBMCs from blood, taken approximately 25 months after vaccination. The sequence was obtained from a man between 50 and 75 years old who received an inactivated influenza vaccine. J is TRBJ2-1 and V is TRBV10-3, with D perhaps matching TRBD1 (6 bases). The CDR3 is CAIRDSESYNEQFF. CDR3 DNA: TGTGCCATCAGGGACAGTGAGTCCTACAATGAGCAGTTCTTC.